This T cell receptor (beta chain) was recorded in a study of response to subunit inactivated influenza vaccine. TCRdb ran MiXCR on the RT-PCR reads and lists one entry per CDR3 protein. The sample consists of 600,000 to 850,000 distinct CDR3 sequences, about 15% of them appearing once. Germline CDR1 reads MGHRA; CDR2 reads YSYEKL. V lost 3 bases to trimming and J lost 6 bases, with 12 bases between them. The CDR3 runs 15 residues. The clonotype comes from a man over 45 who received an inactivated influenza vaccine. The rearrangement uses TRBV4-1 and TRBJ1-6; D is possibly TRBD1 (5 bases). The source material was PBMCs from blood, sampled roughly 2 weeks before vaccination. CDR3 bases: TGCGCCAGCAGCCAGGATCAGGGACCTAATTCACCCCTCCACTTT. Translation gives CASSQDQGPNSPLHF.